This TCR beta chain was obtained from a study of OX40 agonist ivuxolimab in advanced cancers. About the research overall: In this trial design, patients received ivuxolimab intravenously at 0.01 to 10 mg/kg every 2 weeks. The group had a mean age of roughly 65 years, ranged from about 20 to 79, and was 80% to 85% male. Enrollees could have had prior anti-PD-1, anti-PD-L1 or anti-CTLA-4 therapy, which 35% to 40% had received.

Germline CDR1 reads SSHAT; CDR2 reads FNYEAQ (reference sequence). Trimming left V 7 bases short and J 7 bases short, with 10 bases between. This CDR3 spans 11 amino acids. Sequenced by immunoSEQ multiplex PCR; TCRdb stores in-frame clones only, minus some. Counted here are some 68,000 clones, approximately 83% occurring once; the ten biggest clones make up approximately 1.5%. J is TRBJ2-5 and V is TRBV7-7; no definite D call. The origin of this receptor is an adult with an advanced solid tumor such as melanoma, head and neck, liver or kidney cancer. The sample was CD4+ or CD8+ T cells sorted from blood, taken in a trial of the OX40 agonist ivuxolimab. Written as DNA, the CDR3 is TGTGCCAGCACCCCTGGCGGGACCCAGTACTTC. It translates to CASTPGGTQYF.